This passage covers 26 T cell receptor beta chains from one sample sequenced in a study of T cells after posttransplantation cyclophosphamide. A marrow graft followed busulfan-fludarabine conditioning, with cyclophosphamide on days +3 and +4. Repertoires were generated with immunoSEQ multiplex PCR, while TCRdb's copy carries only in-frame clones and drops some. The specimen has roughly 16,000 clones, none found just once. This specimen consisted of PBMCs, obtained after allogeneic stem cell transplant with posttransplant cyclophosphamide. Every receptor here comes from a female patient between 30 and 45 years old who received an allogeneic stem cell transplant from a related donor, was CMV-positive, and had no GVHD. Some T cells may be the graft donor's.

This clone was seen repeatedly, ten times or more. This chain connects TRBV28 to TRBJ1-6; possible D gene TRBD1, 6 bases. The CDR3 is 14 residues long. V lost 4 bases and J 10 bases, leaving 14 bases between the germline ends. Looked up from germline, CDR1 is MDHEN and CDR2 is SYDVKM. The CDR3 region has the DNA TGTGCCAGCAGTTCAGCGGGGACACTCTCACCCCTCCACTTT. It yields the protein CASSSAGTLSPLHF. The full variable domain, with the rest looked up from reference TRBV28 and TRBJ1-6, is DVKVTQSSRYLVKRTGEKVFLECVQDMDHENMFWYRQDPGLGLRLIYFSYDVKMKEKGDIPEGYSVSREKKERFSLILESASTNQTSMYLCASSSAGTLSPLHFGNGTRLTVT.

Many counts were recorded for this clone. This rearrangement joins TRBV7-8 to TRBJ1-5; tentative D call: TRBD1 (6 bases). V dropped 1 base and J dropped 4 bases, with 14 bases sitting between them. The CDR3 has 16 amino acids. Per the germline V gene, CDR1 is SGHVS and CDR2 is FQNEAQ. The CDR3, as DNA: TGTGCCAGCAGCTTAGGTGGCTGGACAGATAATCAGCCCCAGCATTTT. It translates to CASSLGGWTDNQPQHF.

The sample holds many counts of this clone. The CDR3 reads CASSGGLAGVTGELFF. For the CDR3, the DNA is TGTGCCAGCAGCGGGGGACTAGCGGGAGTCACCGGGGAGCTGTTTTTT. This chain joins TRBV5-4 and TRBJ2-2, with 14 bases matching TRBD2. V lost 4 bases to trimming and J lost 4 bases; unmatched junction nucleotides: 3. This CDR3 contains 16 residues. Germline CDR1 and CDR2: SGHNT and YYREEE (reference sequence).

This clone was observed many times. V usage is TRBV7-2 and J usage is TRBJ1-2, with D possibly matching TRBD1 (5 bases). The CDR3 has 14 residues. CDR1 is SGHTA, CDR2 FQGNSA, per germline. Trimming took off 1 base at V and 3 bases at J, with 9 bases between the two ends. In DNA form, the CDR3 reads TGTGCCAGCAGCTTAGTGGGGGGGGACTATGGCTACACCTTC. It translates to CASSLVGGDYGYTF.

There are many counts of this clone. The chain uses TRBV6-1 and TRBJ2-5; D uncertain. Germline values: CDR1 MNHNS, CDR2 SASEGT. This CDR3 comprises 12 residues. The V end was cut by 5 bases, the J end by 9 bases, with 13 bases between. CDR3 residues: CASSTLGGSQYF. The CDR3 nucleotides read TGTGCCAGCAGTACTCTAGGTGGGTCCCAGTACTTC.

This clone was picked up many times. V usage is TRBV11-2 and J usage is TRBJ2-7; D unresolved. The CDR3 is 15 residues long. With 1 base removed from V and 0 bases from J, the gap between germline ends came to 10 bases. Germline V lookup: CDR1 SGHAT, CDR2 FQNNGV. The CDR3 loop reads CASSLGLYNSYEQYF. The CDR3 bases are TGTGCCAGCAGCTTAGGACTCTACAACTCCTACGAGCAGTACTTC. Based on the CDR3 plus reference TRBV11-2 and TRBJ2-7, the full variable domain is EAGVAQSPRYKIIEKRQSVAFWCNPISGHATLYWYQQILGQGPKLLIQFQNNGVVDDSQLPKDRFSAERLKGVDSTLKIQPAKLEDSAVYLCASSLGLYNSYEQYFGPGTRLTVT.

This clone appeared many times. V usage is TRBV28 and J usage is TRBJ1-3; unclear D gene. The germline V and J ends were trimmed by 1 base and 0 bases, with 16 bases remaining between them. The length of the CDR3 is 18 residues. CDR1 and CDR2 (germline): MDHEN, SYDVKM. The CDR3 DNA follows: TGTGCCAGCAGTTTATCGTTTCTCGGAGAGGACTCTGGAAACACCATATATTTT. It specifies CASSLSFLGEDSGNTIYF.

Ten or more counts support this clone. The rearrangement uses TRBV7-9 and TRBJ2-7, with 8 bases that match TRBD1. Per germline, CDR1 SEHNR and CDR2 FQNEAQ (reference sequence). V was pared by 5 bases and J by 3 bases, with 6 bases of the junction left unmatched. The CDR3 contains 14 residues. The CDR3 protein is CASSLGQGFYEQYF. DNA for the CDR3: TGTGCCAGCAGCCTCGGACAGGGATTCTACGAGCAGTACTTC.

This clone was observed a handful of times. This may stem from a read error, because a much larger clone lies one nucleotide away. The rearrangement joins TRBV5-6 to TRBJ2-1, with TRBD2 matching 13 bases. Germline CDR1 and CDR2: SGHDT and YYEEEE. The CDR3 consists of 18 residues. The CDR3: CAGSLRTSGSYTYNEQFF. The CDR3 bases are TGTGCCGGCAGCCTGAGGACTAGCGGGAGTTACACCTACAATGAGCAGTTCTTC.

This clone was recorded many times. The chain links TRBV5-1 to TRBJ1-1, with TRBD1 identical over 8 bases. CDR3 length: 14 amino acids. Germline CDR1 SGHRS, CDR2 YFSETQ. V was clipped by 4 bases and J by 4 bases; unmatched bases: 6. The CDR3 nucleotides are TGCGCCAGCAGCGTGACAGGGGAGGGCACTGAAGCTTTCTTT. It specifies CASSVTGEGTEAFF.

By sample fraction, this clone is medium-sized. This chain's CDR3 is CASSARTGAEGKLFF. In nucleotides, the CDR3 is TGTGCCAGCAGCGCCAGGACAGGGGCTGAAGGAAAACTGTTTTTT. This chain uses TRBV5-6 with TRBJ1-4, with 9 bases lining up with TRBD1. Losses at the gene ends were 4 bases for V and 10 bases for J; bases not matched to a gene: 11. Germline V gene lookup returns CDR1 SGHDT and CDR2 YYEEEE. This CDR3 spans 15 amino acids.

This clone was picked up many times. The J gene is TRBJ2-7, the V gene TRBV6-5, with D maybe TRBD1 (5 bases). This CDR3 spans 14 amino acids. Germline V CDR1 and CDR2: MNHEY, SVGAGI. The V gene lost 2 bases and the J gene lost 2 bases, with 10 bases spanning the gap. The CDR3 sequence is CASSYDRIPYEQYF. CDR3 DNA: TGTGCCAGCAGTTACGACAGAATCCCCTACGAGCAGTACTTC.

This clone was seen ten or more times. The genes are TRBV30 and TRBJ2-3, with 14 bases fitting TRBD2. V dropped 3 bases and J dropped 5; count of bases not matched to a gene: 4. Germline CDR1 is GTSNPN and CDR2 is SVGIG (reference sequence). The CDR3 length is 15 residues. Written as DNA, the CDR3 is TGTGCCTGGAGATCGGGACTAGCGGGAGTAGATACGCAGTATTTT. The encoded protein is CAWRSGLAGVDTQYF.

This clone came up many times. J is TRBJ2-2 and V is TRBV5-4, with D perhaps TRBD2 (5 bases). With 1 base removed from V and 2 bases from J, the gap between germline ends came to 12 bases. The germline V gene has CDR1 SGHNT and CDR2 YYREEE (reference sequence). The CDR3 runs 16 residues. The CDR3 DNA is TGTGCCAGCAGCTTGAGAGGGTCTAGAAACACCGGGGAGCTGTTTTTT. This gives the protein CASSLRGSRNTGELFF.

This clone was counted ten times or more. This sequence joins TRBV15 and TRBJ1-4, with D perhaps matching TRBD1 (6 bases). The CDR3 has 16 amino acids. The germline V and J ends were trimmed by 1 base and 6 bases, with 15 bases remaining between them. The V gene's germline CDR1 is LNHNV and CDR2 YYDKDF (reference sequence). In DNA form, the CDR3 reads TGTGCCACCAGCAGAGGATCGGACAGTAGGGATGAAAAACTGTTTTTT. Protein sequence: CATSRGSDSRDEKLFF.

The rearrangement uses TRBV7-9 and TRBJ1-6; 10 bases are shared with TRBD1. CDR1 is SEHNR and CDR2 is FQNEAQ in the germline V gene (reference sequence). J gave up 10 bases and V 6 bases, and 12 bases lay outside the gene matches. The CDR3 contains 16 residues. The CDR3 loop reads CASSFAWDRGGSPLHF. The CDR3 bases are TGTGCCAGCAGTTTTGCCTGGGACAGGGGTGGCTCACCCCTCCACTTT. The variable domain in full, completed from reference TRBV7-9 and TRBJ1-6, reads DTGVSQNPRHKITKRGQNVTFRCDPISEHNRLYWYRQTLGQGPEFLTYFQNEAQLEKSRLLSDRFSAERPKGSFSTLEIQRTEQGDSAMYLCASSFAWDRGGSPLHFGNGTRLTVT.

This clone was recorded many times. The chain is built from TRBV4-1 and TRBJ2-1; 9 bases are shared with TRBD2. The CDR3 extends over 17 amino acids. The V gene's germline CDR1 is MGHRA and CDR2 YSYEKL. J lost 5 bases, V lost 0 bases, and 8 bases had no gene match. The CDR3 region is CASSQETSGWLNNEQFF. DNA for the CDR3: TGCGCCAGCAGCCAAGAAACTAGCGGGTGGTTAAACAATGAGCAGTTCTTC.

This clone has a count of ten or more. This sequence joins TRBV11-2 and TRBJ1-1, with D possibly matching TRBD1 (5 bases). With 0 bases removed from V and 11 bases from J, the gap between germline ends came to 10 bases. CDR1 and CDR2 (germline): SGHAT, FQNNGV. CDR3 length: 12 amino acids. In nucleotides, the CDR3 is TGTGCCAGCAGCTTAGACAGGGTACGGGCTTTCTTT. This codes for CASSLDRVRAFF.

This clone was detected ten times or more. The chain recombines TRBV29-1 with TRBJ1-3; a weak D match, TRBD1 (5 bases). Germline-derived CDR1 and CDR2 are SQVTM and ANQGSEA. V was pared by 5 bases and J by 3 bases, with 11 bases between. The CDR3 totals 13 residues. The CDR3 region is CSVQGKDGNTIYF. CDR3 nucleotide sequence: TGCAGCGTTCAGGGAAAGGATGGAAACACCATATATTTT.

In regard to this clone: Given a much more abundant clone one base away, this may be a read error. The chain uses TRBV7-2 and TRBJ2-5, with D unresolved. The germline V gene has CDR1 SGHTA and CDR2 FQGNSA. The CDR3 loop spans 15 amino acids. The CDR3 DNA follows: TGTGCCGGCAGCCCCTTAGCAGCAACGCAGGAGACCCAGTACTTC. It is translated as CAGSPLAATQETQYF.

This clone was counted many times. The J gene is TRBJ2-3, the V gene TRBV23-1, with a tentative D call TRBD1 (6 bases). TRBV23-1 is reported as an ORF; its role is uncertain. The CDR3 is 16 amino acids. The germline V and J ends were trimmed by 1 base and 5 bases, with 16 bases remaining between them. This CDR3 reads CASSQYLGTKVDTQYF. The DNA for the CDR3 is TGCGCCAGCAGTCAATATCTCGGGACAAAGGTAGATACGCAGTATTTT.

In this sample, this clone turned up many times. The V call is TRBV13, the J call TRBJ2-2; D is possibly TRBD1 (5 bases). The V gene's germline CDR1 is PRHDT and CDR2 FYEKMQ (reference sequence). The CDR3 spans 17 residues. The ends were cut back, 5 bases at V and 6 bases at J, with 22 bases in the middle. CDR3 bases: TGTGCCAGCAGCATCCGACAGCCCCTAGATATGCCCGGGGAGCTGTTTTTT. Its translation: CASSIRQPLDMPGELFF.

This clone was detected ten times or more. The chain uses TRBV19 and TRBJ2-7; 8 bases line up with TRBD1. The CDR3 consists of 15 residues. The germline V gene has CDR1 LNHDA and CDR2 SQIVND (reference sequence). V shed 5 bases and J 3 bases; nucleotides not matched to a gene: 9. CDR3 loop: CASSFSTGEIYEQYF. The CDR3 DNA reads TGTGCCAGTAGTTTTTCGACAGGGGAGATCTACGAGCAGTACTTC.

This clone has ten or more counts. This chain joins TRBV29-1 and TRBJ2-7; tentatively, D is TRBD1 (6 bases). Trimming cost V 4 bases and J 3 bases, with 22 bases left between them. CDR3 length: 16 residues. Germline V gives CDR1 SQVTM, CDR2 ANQGSEA. Written as DNA, the CDR3 is TGCAGCGTTGTCGGGGCCTCTGGGGACATGATCTACGAGCAGTACTTC. Residues: CSVVGASGDMIYEQYF.

This clone has at least ten counts. The chain couples TRBV4-1 to TRBJ2-1, with 7 bases identical to TRBD1. V dropped 0 bases and J dropped 6; count of bases not matched to a gene: 14. The V gene's germline CDR1 is MGHRA and CDR2 YSYEKL. The CDR3 covers 18 residues. CDR3 DNA: TGCGCCAGCAGCCAAGATAAGTTGCGGCAGGGGGTCGGCAATGAGCAGTTCTTC. Protein product: CASSQDKLRQGVGNEQFF.

Many counts were recorded for this clone. This rearrangement joins TRBV7-9 to TRBJ2-3; 11 positions agree with TRBD1. Germline V CDR1 and CDR2: SEHNR, FQNEAQ (reference sequence). The J segment lost 3 bases and the V segment lost 5 bases, leaving 7 bases of the junction unmatched. This CDR3 is 16 amino acids long. The CDR3, as DNA: TGTGCCAGCAGCCCCTGGACAGGGGGCCAGACAGATACGCAGTATTTT. This codes for CASSPWTGGQTDTQYF.